This is a list of T cell receptor beta chains from one sample in a study of PD-L1 blockade in urothelial cancer. Data came from immunoSEQ multiplex PCR; TCRdb stores just in-frame clones and leaves some out. The table has 130,000 or so clones, about 88% seen once. Sequencing used PBMCs, obtained around atezolizumab (anti-PD-L1) treatment. The receptors were gathered from a man aged 50-60 years with urothelial cancer. Each CDR3 is given with its conserved first and last residue. A D gene is named only where the DNA matches it firmly. Clone size appears in some rows only: once, few, many, or a class for an expanded clone.

cdr3_nt cdr3_aa clone_size d_call j_call v_call
TGTGCCATCAGTGGCGCCTCCTCTGAAGCTTTCTTT CAISGASSEAFF - - TRBJ1-1 TRBV10-3
TGTGCCAGCAGCCACGGCGGCTCCTACAATGAGCAGTTCTTC CASSHGGSYNEQFF - - TRBJ2-1 TRBV4-2
TGTGCCATCAGTGCAGGGACTAGCGGGAGTTTAAGTGAGCAGTTCTTC CAISAGTSGSLSEQFF - TRBD2 TRBJ2-1 TRBV10-3
TGTGCCAGCAGAGGGAGTTTGGGAAACACCATATATTTT CASRGSLGNTIYF - - TRBJ1-3 TRBV6-5
TGTGCCAGCAGCCGCGGGACTGCCGACTACGAGCAGTACTTC CASSRGTADYEQYF - - TRBJ2-7 TRBV27
TGTGCCAGCACTACCGGGACAGGGGGCGGACAGCAGTACTTC CASTTGTGGGQQYF - TRBD1 TRBJ2-7 TRBV18
TGCGCCAGCAGCTTGGGGGGGCAGGTCACTGAAGCTTTCTTT CASSLGGQVTEAFF - - TRBJ1-1 TRBV5-1
TGCGCCAGCAGCTCTGACAGGCGGCCTACGCAGTATTTT CASSSDRRPTQYF - - TRBJ2-3 TRBV5-1
TGTGCCAGCAGGACTAGCGGGAGTTTATACGAGCAGTACTTC CASRTSGSLYEQYF - TRBD2 TRBJ2-7 TRBV6-6
TGTGCCAGCAACCCCTATGCGGGTATGAACACTGAAGCTTTCTTT CASNPYAGMNTEAFF - - TRBJ1-1 TRBV6-6
TGTGCCAGCAGCGGGCGGGAGGGCGGTGAGCAGTTCTTC CASSGREGGEQFF - TRBD2 TRBJ2-1 TRBV9
TGTGCCAGCAGCTACGTCCAACCACGAGCGGGATCCTACAATGAGCAGTTCTTC CASSYVQPRAGSYNEQFF - TRBD2 TRBJ2-1 TRBV28
TGTGCCAGCAGTTTTAGCGGCATGACAGATACGCAGTATTTT CASSFSGMTDTQYF - - TRBJ2-3 TRBV11-3
TGCGCCAGCAGTTCCGCTGGTCTAGCGGTAAACAATGAGCAGTTCTTC CASSSAGLAVNNEQFF - TRBD2 TRBJ2-1 TRBV5-1
TGCGCCAGCAGCTTCGGACAGGGGGCATGGGAGCAGTACTTC CASSFGQGAWEQYF few TRBD1 TRBJ2-7 TRBV5-1
TGTGCCAGTAGTATGGCGGCTAGCGGGAGCGAGCAGTACTTC CASSMAASGSEQYF - TRBD2 TRBJ2-7 TRBV19
TGTGCCAGCAGTTACTCCGGACTAGCGGGATCCTACGAGCAGTACTTC CASSYSGLAGSYEQYF - TRBD2 TRBJ2-7 TRBV6-5
TGTGCCAGTAGTATGGGACAGGGTAACTATGGCTACACCTTC CASSMGQGNYGYTF once TRBD1 TRBJ1-2 TRBV19
TGTGCGACACGCCGCGTGCGCGAGCAGTACTTC CATRRVREQYF - - TRBJ2-7 TRBV6-6
TGTGCCAGCAGCCTAACTTTGTGGACAGATCAGCCCCAGCATTTT CASSLTLWTDQPQHF - - TRBJ1-5 TRBV5-5
TGTGCCAGCAGCGCAGATCAACAGGGCCTAAGGGGGACCCAGTACTTC CASSADQQGLRGTQYF once - TRBJ2-5 TRBV9
TGTGCCAGCAGCTTGCGCGGGGCGCCTCACAATGAGCAGTTCTTC CASSLRGAPHNEQFF - - TRBJ2-1 TRBV11-3
TGTGCCAGCAGCGTAGTAGCGGGAGGAAACGAGCAGTACTTC CASSVVAGGNEQYF - TRBD2 TRBJ2-7 TRBV9
TGTGCCAGCACGAGGGATGGAAGCTCTGGAAACACCATATATTTT CASTRDGSSGNTIYF - - TRBJ1-3 TRBV6-5
TGTGCCTGGAGGGCAGGGGGCACAGAGACCCAGTACTTC CAWRAGGTETQYF - TRBD1 TRBJ2-5 TRBV30
TGTGCCAGCAGTGGCACATGGGGGGGTACGGCCAAAAACATTCAGTACTTC CASSGTWGGTAKNIQYF - TRBD2 TRBJ2-4 TRBV6-1
TGCGCCAGCACCTCTAGCGGACCCTCCTACAATGAGCAGTTCTTC CASTSSGPSYNEQFF - TRBD2 TRBJ2-1 TRBV5-1
TGCGCCAGCAGCTTGGGTCCAGGGGTCTCCGGGGAGCTGTTTTTT CASSLGPGVSGELFF - - TRBJ2-2 TRBV5-1
TGTGCCAGCAGTTACAGCGGGAGCGAGACAGATACGCAGTATTTT CASSYSGSETDTQYF - TRBD2 TRBJ2-3 TRBV6-5
TGTGCTAGCAGCTTCGGGGGAGTGGGGACCGGGGAGCTGTTTTTT CASSFGGVGTGELFF - - TRBJ2-2 TRBV7-7
TGCAGCGCCATCGGGACAGGGATCGGCTCCTACAATGAGCAGTTCTTC CSAIGTGIGSYNEQFF - TRBD1 TRBJ2-1 TRBV29-1
TGTGCCAGCAGCTTAGCTTCGGGACAGGGGGCACAAGAGCAGTACTTC CASSLASGQGAQEQYF - TRBD1 TRBJ2-7 TRBV7-8
TGTGCCACCGGGACCCGGACTAGCGTATCCTACAATGAGCAGTTCTTC CATGTRTSVSYNEQFF few TRBD2 TRBJ2-1 TRBV10-3
TGCAGGCCGGGGGGAAACGGCTACACCTTC CRPGGNGYTF - - TRBJ1-2 TRBV20-1
TGTGCCAGTAGTTTCCGGGAGGACGGGGTTGAAGCTTTCTTT CASSFREDGVEAFF - - TRBJ1-1 TRBV19
TGTGCCAGCAGCTTAGCGCTACCGGGGAAGAGAGGCCAGTACTTC CASSLALPGKRGQYF - - TRBJ2-5 TRBV5-6
TGCGCCAGCAGCCAGGAGGACAGGGGTTACGGGGAGCTGTTTTTT CASSQEDRGYGELFF - TRBD1 TRBJ2-2 TRBV4-1
TGTGCCAGCAGTTTTGGGGGCCGCACTGAAGCTTTCTTT CASSFGGRTEAFF - - TRBJ1-1 TRBV27
TGCGCCAGCAGCCCAGGGGGACTAGCACGGACCTACGAGCAGTACTTC CASSPGGLARTYEQYF - TRBD2 TRBJ2-7 TRBV5-1
TGTGCCAGCAGCCAAGAAGCCCGGGGTTCTGAAGCTTTCTTT CASSQEARGSEAFF - - TRBJ1-1 TRBV4-2
TGTGCCAGCACCGACGGGGGACGTAACTATGGCTACACCTTC CASTDGGRNYGYTF once - TRBJ1-2 TRBV9
TGTGCCAGCAGTTACTCGAACCAGCGGGGGTACAATGAGCAGTTCTTC CASSYSNQRGYNEQFF - TRBD2 TRBJ2-1 TRBV6-6
TGTGCCAGCAGCTTAGTAGCGGGGTCTGTGAATGAGCAGTTCTTC CASSLVAGSVNEQFF - TRBD2 TRBJ2-1 TRBV7-9
TGTGCCAGCAGCCCGGGACTAGATCTAGCCTACGAGCAGTACTTC CASSPGLDLAYEQYF once TRBD2 TRBJ2-7 TRBV7-6
TGTGCCTGGAGTGCTACCCTCGGAGGGGCCAACTATAATTCACCCCTCCACTTT CAWSATLGGANYNSPLHF once - TRBJ1-6 TRBV30
TGTGCCAGCAGCTTGGCCAAAGGGGCTGGGGCCAACGTCCTGACTTTC CASSLAKGAGANVLTF - - TRBJ2-6 TRBV5-4
TGTGCCAGCAGAGGTACCGGGACTAATATAGAGACCCAGTACTTC CASRGTGTNIETQYF - TRBD2 TRBJ2-5 TRBV28
TGTGCCTGGAGTTTGCAGATCGGGTATGGCTACACCTTC CAWSLQIGYGYTF - - TRBJ1-2 TRBV30